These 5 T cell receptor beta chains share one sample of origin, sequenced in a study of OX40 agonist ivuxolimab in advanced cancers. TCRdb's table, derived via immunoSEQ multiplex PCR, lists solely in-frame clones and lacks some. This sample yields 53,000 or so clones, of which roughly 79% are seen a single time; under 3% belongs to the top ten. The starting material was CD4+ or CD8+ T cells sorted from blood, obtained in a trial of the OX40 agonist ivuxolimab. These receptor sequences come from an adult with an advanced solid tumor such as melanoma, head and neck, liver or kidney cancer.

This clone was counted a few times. DNA of the CDR3: TGTGCCAGCAGCTTACAGCGGTTGGGATCATACAATGAGCAGTTCTTC. It translates to CASSLQRLGSYNEQFF. The chain recombines TRBV11-2 with TRBJ2-1; D possibly corresponds to TRBD2 (5 bases). The germline CDR1 and CDR2 sequences are SGHAT and FQNNGV. Trimming left V 2 bases short and J 4 bases short, with 15 bases between. The CDR3 contains 16 residues.

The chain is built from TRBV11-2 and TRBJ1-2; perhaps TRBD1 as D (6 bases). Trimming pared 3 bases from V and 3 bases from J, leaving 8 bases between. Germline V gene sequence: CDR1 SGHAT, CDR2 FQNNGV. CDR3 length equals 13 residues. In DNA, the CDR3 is TGTGCCAGCAGCTTCGGACAGCACTATGGCTACACCTTC. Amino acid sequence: CASSFGQHYGYTF.

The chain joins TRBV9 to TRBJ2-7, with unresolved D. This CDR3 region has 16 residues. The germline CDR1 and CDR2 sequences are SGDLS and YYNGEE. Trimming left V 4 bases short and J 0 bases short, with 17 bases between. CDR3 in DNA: TGTGCCAGCAGCCTCCGGACGGACGCCTCCTCCTACGAGCAGTACTTC. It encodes CASSLRTDASSYEQYF.

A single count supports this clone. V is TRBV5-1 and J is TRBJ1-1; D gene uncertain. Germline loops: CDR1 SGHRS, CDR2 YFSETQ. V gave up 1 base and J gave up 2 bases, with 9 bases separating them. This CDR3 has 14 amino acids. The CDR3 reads CASSLMVANTEAFF. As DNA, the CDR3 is TGCGCCAGCAGCTTGATGGTGGCCAACACTGAAGCTTTCTTT.

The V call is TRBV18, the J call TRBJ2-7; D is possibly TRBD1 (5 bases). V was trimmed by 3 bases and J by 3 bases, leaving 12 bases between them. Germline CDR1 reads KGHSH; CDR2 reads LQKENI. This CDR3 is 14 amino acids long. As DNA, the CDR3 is TGTGCCAGCTCACCCTTTTCCGACAGCTACGAGCAGTACTTC. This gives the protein CASSPFSDSYEQYF.